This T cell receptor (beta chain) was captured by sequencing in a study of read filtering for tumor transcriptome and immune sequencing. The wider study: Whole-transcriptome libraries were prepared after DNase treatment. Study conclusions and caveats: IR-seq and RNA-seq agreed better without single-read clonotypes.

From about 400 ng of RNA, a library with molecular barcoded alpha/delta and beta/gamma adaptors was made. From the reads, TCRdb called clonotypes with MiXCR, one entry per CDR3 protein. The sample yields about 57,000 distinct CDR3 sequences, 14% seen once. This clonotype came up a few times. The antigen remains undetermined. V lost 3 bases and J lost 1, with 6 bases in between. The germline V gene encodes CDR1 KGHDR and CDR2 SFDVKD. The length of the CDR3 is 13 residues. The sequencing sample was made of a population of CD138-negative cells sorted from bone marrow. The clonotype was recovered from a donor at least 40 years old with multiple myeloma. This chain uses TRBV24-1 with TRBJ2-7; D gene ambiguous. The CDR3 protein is CATSDSSSYEQYF. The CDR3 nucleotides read TGTGCCACCAGTGATAGCAGTTCCTACGAGCAGTACTTC.